This T cell receptor beta chain stems from a study of blood T cell repertoires in COVID-19. Study as a whole: The study drew acute and convalescent COVID-19 samples from the United States, Italy and Spain.

Profiling relied on immunoSEQ multiplex PCR, and the TCRdb table lists in-frame clones only, not all of them. The sample includes 200,000 to 250,000 clones, 80% to 85% seen only once; the top ten take around 3.1%. Looked up from germline, CDR1 is ENHRY and CDR2 is SYGVKD. This CDR3 is built from 15 residues. Trimming left V 6 bases short and J 4 bases short, with 15 bases between. This clone was found a few times. Material: peripheral blood. The gene calls are TRBV10-3 and TRBJ2-2; possible D gene TRBD1, 6 bases. The sequence derives from a young woman who had recovered from COVID-19. CDR3 DNA sequence: TGTGCCATCAGCCAGGGCCAAGGGGGCACCGGGGAGCTGTTTTTT. Its protein is CAISQGQGGTGELFF.